The 16 T cell receptor beta chains given below trace back to one sample, sequenced in a study of control samples from healthy donors and cancer patients. The method was immunoSEQ multiplex PCR; TCRdb's version includes in-frame clones alone and lacks a portion of them. The table lists about 44,000 clones, around 87% of them singletons. Sequencing used PBMCs. These TCRs come from a woman aged 55-69 years with lung cancer.

This chain connects TRBV20-1 to TRBJ2-1; 11 nucleotides align to TRBD2. The germline V gene encodes CDR1 DFQATT and CDR2 SNEGSKA (reference sequence). This CDR3 is 14 amino acids long. The trim removed 3 bases at V and 7 bases at J, leaving 5 bases unmatched. This chain's CDR3 is CSASTSGSINEQFF. Here the CDR3 DNA reads TGCAGTGCTAGTACTAGCGGGAGTATTAATGAGCAGTTCTTC.

Here the CDR3 DNA reads TGTGCCGTTGGGGGAGTCTATGGCTACACCTTC. This codes for CAVGGVYGYTF. This rearrangement joins TRBV6-5 to TRBJ1-2, with a possible D match to TRBD1 (5 bases). The CDR3 spans 11 residues. V was pared by 11 bases and J by 4 bases, with 11 bases between. Germline values: CDR1 MNHEY, CDR2 SVGAGI.

V is TRBV19 and J is TRBJ2-5, with D perhaps TRBD2 (6 bases). Germline CDR1 reads LNHDA; CDR2 reads SQIVND (reference sequence). The CDR3 is made up of 15 amino acids. V shed 2 bases and J shed 5 bases, with 15 bases lying between them. This chain's CDR3 is CASSIRGGSIETQYF. The CDR3 nucleotides read TGTGCCAGTAGTATAAGGGGAGGCAGTATTGAGACCCAGTACTTC.

V gene TRBV9 combines with J gene TRBJ1-1; possibly TRBD1 for D (6 bases). Trimming removed 3 bases from V and 4 bases from J, with 13 bases in between. CDR3 length equals 14 residues. Per germline, CDR1 SGDLS and CDR2 YYNGEE. The DNA for the CDR3 is TGTGCCAGCAGCGCTCACCCGGACAGCACTGAAGCTTTCTTT. Amino acid sequence: CASSAHPDSTEAFF.

The rearrangement joins TRBV9 to TRBJ1-5; no clear D. V shed 0 bases and J shed 8 bases, with 12 bases lying between them. The CDR3 is made up of 14 amino acids. In germline, CDR1 is SGDLS, CDR2 YYNGEE. The CDR3 sequence is CASSVGGTWEPQHF. The CDR3 DNA reads TGTGCCAGCAGCGTAGGAGGCACTTGGGAGCCCCAGCATTTT.

The V gene is TRBV5-1, the J gene TRBJ2-4; possible D gene TRBD2, 6 bases. CDR1 SGHRS and CDR2 YFSETQ come from the germline V gene. The CDR3 runs to 18 residues. V was cut by 4 bases and J by 1 base, with 21 bases left in between. The CDR3 sequence: CASSPVGRLGWAKNIQYF. The CDR3 DNA sequence: TGCGCCAGCAGCCCGGTGGGCCGACTAGGATGGGCCAAAAACATTCAGTACTTC.

The chain uses TRBV19 and TRBJ1-1, with a weak D call TRBD1 (5 bases). The CDR3 has 13 amino acids. Germline CDR1 reads LNHDA; CDR2 reads SQIVND (reference sequence). V dropped 9 bases and J dropped 0 bases, with 11 bases sitting between them. The CDR3: CARGTGMNTEAFF. The CDR3 region has the DNA TGTGCCAGGGGAACAGGAATGAACACTGAAGCTTTCTTT.

The gene calls are TRBV7-2 and TRBJ2-5; unclear D gene. Trimming removed 5 bases from V and 1 base from J, with 14 bases in between. The germline V gene encodes CDR1 SGHTA and CDR2 FQGNSA. This CDR3 is built from 15 residues. The chain's CDR3 is CASSPRAVTQETQYF. Here the CDR3 DNA reads TGTGCCAGCAGCCCTAGGGCGGTAACCCAAGAGACCCAGTACTTC.

This clone was counted once. The chain recombines TRBV2 with TRBJ1-6; a weak D match, TRBD1 (6 bases). V was shortened by 7 bases and J by 8 bases, with 18 bases between the two germline ends. The CDR3 totals 15 residues. Germline CDR1 SNHLY, CDR2 FYNNEI. The CDR3 DNA reads TGTGCCAGCACCCACTCAGGGGTCAGAGATTCACCCCTCCACTTT. It is translated as CASTHSGVRDSPLHF.

The chain is built from TRBV5-1 and TRBJ1-1; D might be TRBD1 (5 bases). The ends were cut back, 0 bases at V and 3 bases at J, with 15 bases in the middle. CDR3 size: 16 residues. Germline CDR1 and CDR2: SGHRS and YFSETQ. The CDR3 loop is CASSLGLGREDTEAFF. The CDR3 DNA follows: TGCGCCAGCAGCTTGGGGTTGGGCAGGGAAGACACTGAAGCTTTCTTT.

The chain uses TRBV5-4 and TRBJ2-5; no clear D gene. The CDR3 is made up of 13 amino acids. Germline assignment: CDR1 SGHNT and CDR2 YYREEE (reference sequence). V lost 0 bases and J 0 bases, leaving 3 bases between the germline ends. CDR3: CASSLDYQETQYF. CDR3 DNA: TGTGCCAGCAGCTTGGACTACCAAGAGACCCAGTACTTC.

The table lists this clone with a count of one. This chain connects TRBV6-5 to TRBJ1-4; D is ambiguous. Germline V gene sequence: CDR1 MNHEY, CDR2 SVGAGI. Trimming stripped 5 bases from V and 0 bases from J, with 10 bases between. The CDR3 runs to 15 residues. The CDR3 here is CASSRGFATNEKLFF. CDR3 sequence (DNA): TGTGCCAGCAGTAGAGGCTTTGCAACTAATGAAAAACTGTTTTTT.

V gene TRBV30 combines with J gene TRBJ1-1; unclear D gene. The CDR3 totals 12 residues. Germline CDR1 and CDR2: GTSNPN and SVGIG (reference sequence). Trimming left V 3 bases short and J 10 bases short, with 15 bases between. The CDR3 region is CAWRTGPRGAFF. CDR3 DNA sequence: TGTGCCTGGAGGACCGGGCCCCGGGGAGCTTTCTTT.

This chain joins TRBV7-3 and TRBJ2-7; the D is unclear. In germline, CDR1 is SGHTA, CDR2 FQGTGA. Trimming removed 2 bases from V and 1 base from J, with 6 bases in between. The CDR3 runs 13 residues. The CDR3: CASSLPNSYEQYF. As DNA, the CDR3 is TGTGCCAGCAGCTTACCGAATTCCTACGAGCAGTACTTC.

The chain joins TRBV5-1 to TRBJ2-7, with 11 bases lining up with TRBD2. The germline CDR1 and CDR2 sequences are SGHRS and YFSETQ. V lost 4 bases and J lost 4; bases outside the gene matches: 4. CDR3 length: 14 amino acids. CDR3 residues: CASSVTSGSYEQYF. The CDR3 DNA sequence: TGCGCCAGCAGCGTTACTAGCGGGAGTTACGAGCAGTACTTC.

This clone is medium-sized. This chain links TRBV6-5 with TRBJ2-1; TRBD2 matches 7 bases. Trimming cost V 0 bases and J 5 bases; bases outside gene matches: 7. The CDR3 spans 16 residues. From germline, CDR1 is MNHEY and CDR2 SVGAGI. The CDR3 here is CASSYSPGLLDNEQFF. As DNA, the CDR3 is TGTGCCAGCAGTTACTCACCGGGACTATTAGACAATGAGCAGTTCTTC.